The clone carrying this TCR beta chain was counted ten times or more. The antigen remains unidentified. The cDNA was synthesized by 5'RACE incorporating 10-nucleotide random UMIs. TCRdb used MiXCR to reprocess the 5' RACE reads, holding one entry per CDR3 protein. The data show about 46,000 distinct CDR3 sequences, around 2.9% seen once. This sample is part of a study of neurological immune-mediated disorders. Whole-study results and caveats: When repertoires were grouped phylogenetically, those of 18 of 34 multiple sclerosis patients fell into one related-CDR3 cluster, a possible signature. The expanded clones of different subjects shared no CDR3 amino acid sequences (suggesting private repertoires in all groups).

Trimming removed 2 bases from V and 0 bases from J, with 1 base in between. This CDR3 region has 12 residues. This chain uses TRBV12-3 or TRBV12-4 with TRBJ1-2; no clear D. The source is a woman between 50 and 59 years old with multiple sclerosis. The sequencing sample was made of PBMCs. CDR3 amino acids: CASSLTNYGYTF. For the CDR3, the DNA is TGTGCCAGCAGTTTAACTAACTATGGCTACACCTTC.